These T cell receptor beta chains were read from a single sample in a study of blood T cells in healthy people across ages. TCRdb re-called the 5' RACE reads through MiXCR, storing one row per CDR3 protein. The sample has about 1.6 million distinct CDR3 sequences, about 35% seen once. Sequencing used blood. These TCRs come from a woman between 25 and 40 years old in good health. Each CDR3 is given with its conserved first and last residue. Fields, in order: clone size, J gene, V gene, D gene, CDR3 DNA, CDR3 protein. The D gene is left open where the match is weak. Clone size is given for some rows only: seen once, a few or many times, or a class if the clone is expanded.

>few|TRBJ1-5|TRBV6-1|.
TGTGCCTGTGGGGGCAATCAGCCCCAGCATTTT
CACGGNQPQHF
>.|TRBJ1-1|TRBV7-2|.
TGTGCCAGCAGCTTAGTGGGGTATTTCGGAGCTTTCTTT
CASSLVGYFGAFF
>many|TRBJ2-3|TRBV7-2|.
TGTGCCAGCAGCTTAGCTCCCGGGCAGTATTTT
CASSLAPGQYF
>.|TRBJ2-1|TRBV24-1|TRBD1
TGTGCCACCAGTGACAGACAGGGAAACGTCAATGAGCAGTTCTTC
CATSDRQGNVNEQFF
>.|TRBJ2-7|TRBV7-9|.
TGTGCCAGCAGCCCGCAGGCACCCGGGACGCTCTACGAGCAGTACTTC
CASSPQAPGTLYEQYF
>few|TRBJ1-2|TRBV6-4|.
TGTGCCAGCAGTGAGACGGGACTTGGATCCTATGGCTACACCTTC
CASSETGLGSYGYTF
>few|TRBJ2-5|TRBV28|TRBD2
TGTGCCAGCAGCCTAAGGCCCCTCCTAGCGGGAGGGGGTGAGCAGTACTTC
CASSLRPLLAGGGEQYF
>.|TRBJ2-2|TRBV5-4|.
TGTGCCAGCAGCTTGGGATCCTCGAACACCGGGGAGCTGTTTTTT
CASSLGSSNTGELFF
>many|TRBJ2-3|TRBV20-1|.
TGCAGTGCCGGAGAGGGGGGGCGCGCGGATACGCAGTATTTT
CSAGEGGRADTQYF
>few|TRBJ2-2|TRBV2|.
TGTGCCAGTAGTCGGGACGCCCTCCGGTCCGGGGAGCTGTTTTTT
CASSRDALRSGELFF
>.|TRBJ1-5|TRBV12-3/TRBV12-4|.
TGTGCCAGCAGCCCATCCCGGGCTTTACAGCCCCAGCATTTT
CASSPSRALQPQHF
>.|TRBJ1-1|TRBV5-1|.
TGCGCCAGCAGCTTGGCCAACTCGGGTAACACTGAAGCTTTCTTT
CASSLANSGNTEAFF
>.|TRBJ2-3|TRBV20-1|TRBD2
TGCAGCAGGCAGGTTGCGGGTGGGACTACCTTCACAGATACGCAGTATTTT
CSRQVAGGTTFTDTQYF
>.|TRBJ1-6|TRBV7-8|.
TGTGCCAGCAGCTTAGCGGGGGCAGGGAATAATTCACCCCTCCACTTT
CASSLAGAGNNSPLHF
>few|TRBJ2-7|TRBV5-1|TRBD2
TGCGCCAGCAGCTTGATCACTAGCGGGGAAGGCGAGCAGTACTTC
CASSLITSGEGEQYF
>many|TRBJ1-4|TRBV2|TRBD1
TGTGCCAGCAGTGAAAGAGGACAGGCTAATGAAAAACTGTTTTTT
CASSERGQANEKLFF
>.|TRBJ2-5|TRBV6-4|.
TGTGCCAGCAGTGACTCGGGGCAGTACTACCAAGAGACCCAGTACTTC
CASSDSGQYYQETQYF
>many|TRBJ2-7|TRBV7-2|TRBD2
TGTGCCAGCAGCTTAGGAGTCGGGGGGGGCCTGAGCTCCTACGAGCAGTACTTC
CASSLGVGGGLSSYEQYF
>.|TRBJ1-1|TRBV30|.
TGTGCCTGGAGTGTTGACAGACTTAGCAACACTGAAGCTTTCTTT
CAWSVDRLSNTEAFF
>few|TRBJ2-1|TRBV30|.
TGTGCCTGGAGTGTACAACTAGACTACAATGAGCAGTTCTTC
CAWSVQLDYNEQFF
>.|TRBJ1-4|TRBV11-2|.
TGTGCCAGCAGTCCAGGGGCCAAGGGGGAAAAACTGTTTTTT
CASSPGAKGEKLFF
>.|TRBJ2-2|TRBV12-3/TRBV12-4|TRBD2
TGTGCCAGCAGACCTACTAGCGGGGGGCACGGGGAGCTGTTTTTT
CASRPTSGGHGELFF
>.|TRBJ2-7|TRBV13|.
TGTGCCAGCAGCCCGGAGGGAGCTTCAGACGTGCAGTACTTC
CASSPEGASDVQYF
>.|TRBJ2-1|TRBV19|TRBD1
TGTGCCAGTAAGCCGGACAGGGGTTACAATGAGCAGTTCTTC
CASKPDRGYNEQFF
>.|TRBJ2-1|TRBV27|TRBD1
TGTGCCAGCAGGGAGACAGGGGATTACAATGAGCAGTTCTTC
CASRETGDYNEQFF
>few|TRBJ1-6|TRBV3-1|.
TGTGCCAGCAGCCAAGATATTCAGGGGTATTCACCCCTCCACTTT
CASSQDIQGYSPLHF
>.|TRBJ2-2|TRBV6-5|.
TGTGCCAGCCGGGGACTTGCGAACACCGGGGAGCTGTTTTTT
CASRGLANTGELFF
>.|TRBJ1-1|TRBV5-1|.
TGCGCCAGCAGCCCAAGCTCGGTCGGTAGGGGTTCCGACACTGAAGCTTTCTTT
CASSPSSVGRGSDTEAFF
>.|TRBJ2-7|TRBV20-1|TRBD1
TGCAGTGCTAGGGGTGGGACAGGCGTGTCCTACGAGCAGTACTTC
CSARGGTGVSYEQYF
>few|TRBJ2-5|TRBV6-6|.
TGTGCCAGCAGACCCCTCCCCGCGGGGGACATCCAAGAGACCCAGTACTTC
CASRPLPAGDIQETQYF
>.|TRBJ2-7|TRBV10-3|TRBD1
TGTGCCATCAGTGATCTTAATTGGGGACAGGGGGCAAGGCTAGCGGAGAACGAGCAGTACTTC
CAISDLNWGQGARLAENEQYF
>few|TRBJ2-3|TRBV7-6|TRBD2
TGTGCCAGCAGCTTAGAAGCCTTGATTAGCGGGAGCCCGGGTTTGAGCACAGATACGCAGTATTTT
CASSLEALISGSPGLSTDTQYF
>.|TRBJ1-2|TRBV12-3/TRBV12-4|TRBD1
TGTGCCAGCAGTACATACAGGGGGACTACCTATGGCTACACCTTC
CASSTYRGTTYGYTF
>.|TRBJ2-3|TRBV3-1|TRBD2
TGTGCCAGCAGACCTACCGGGACTAGCGGCAGTAGTACGCAGTATTTT
CASRPTGTSGSSTQYF